The clone carrying this TCR beta chain was detected many times. The sample originates from a study of T cells after yellow fever vaccination. Turning to the study itself: The fractions with low cell numbers were processed using SMART-Seq v4 Ultra Low Input.

Each CDR3 protein gets one entry after TCRdb re-called the 5' RACE reads with MiXCR. Of 40,000 to 50,000 distinct CDR3 sequences in the sample, roughly 7% were seen once. Source: CD8+ T cells not binding an NS4B(214-222) dextramer, sorted from PBMCs, taken 45 days after the yellow fever booster vaccination. The clonotype was recovered from a man younger than 40 who received the YFV17D yellow fever vaccine.

CDR3 in DNA: TGCGCCAGCAGCGGCGGGACAGGGACCGAGACCCAGTACTTC. Encoded protein: CASSGGTGTETQYF. The chain joins TRBV5-1 to TRBJ2-5, with TRBD1 matching 9 bases. V was pared by 4 bases and J by 5 bases, with 6 bases of the junction left unmatched. The CDR3 covers 14 residues. From germline, CDR1 is SGHRS and CDR2 YFSETQ.